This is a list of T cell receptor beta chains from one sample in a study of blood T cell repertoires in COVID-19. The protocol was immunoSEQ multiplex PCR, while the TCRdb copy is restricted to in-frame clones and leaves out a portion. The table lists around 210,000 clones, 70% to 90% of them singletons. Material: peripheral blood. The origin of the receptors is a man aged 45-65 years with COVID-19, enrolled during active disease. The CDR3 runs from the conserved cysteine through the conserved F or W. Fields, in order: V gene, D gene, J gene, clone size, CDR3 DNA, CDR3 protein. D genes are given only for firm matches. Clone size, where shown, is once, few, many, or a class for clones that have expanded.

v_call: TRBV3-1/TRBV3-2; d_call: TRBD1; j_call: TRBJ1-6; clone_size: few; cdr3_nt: TGTGCCAGCAGCCCGACAGGGCCACCCCTCCACTTT; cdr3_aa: CASSPTGPPLHF
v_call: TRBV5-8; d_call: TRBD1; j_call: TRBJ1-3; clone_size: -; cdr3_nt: TGTGCCAGCAGCCTTGGGACAGCTGGAAACACCATATATTTT; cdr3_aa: CASSLGTAGNTIYF
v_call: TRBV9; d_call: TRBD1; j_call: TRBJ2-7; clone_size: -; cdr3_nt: TGTGCCAGCAGCCCCCCCGGGACAGTCTCCTACGAGCAGTACTTC; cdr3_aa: CASSPPGTVSYEQYF
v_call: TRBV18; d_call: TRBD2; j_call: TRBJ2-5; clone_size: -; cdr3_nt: TGTGCCAGCTCACCACGCGGGGGGGCCCAAGAGACCCAGTACTTC; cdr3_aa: CASSPRGGAQETQYF
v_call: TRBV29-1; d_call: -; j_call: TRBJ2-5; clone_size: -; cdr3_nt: TGCAGCGTTGTTGTGTCTACGGGGACCCAGTACTTC; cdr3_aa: CSVVVSTGTQYF
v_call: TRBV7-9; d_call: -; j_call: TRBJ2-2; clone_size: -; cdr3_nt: TGTGCCACGGCTCAGGGTTTGGACACCGGGGAGCTGTTTTTT; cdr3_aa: CATAQGLDTGELFF
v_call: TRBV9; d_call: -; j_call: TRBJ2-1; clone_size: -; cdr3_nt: TGTGCCAGCAGCCCCACGGGGTACAATGAGCAGTTCTTC; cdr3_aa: CASSPTGYNEQFF
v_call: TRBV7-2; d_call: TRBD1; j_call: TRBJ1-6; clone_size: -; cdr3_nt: TGTGCCAGCAGCGCAAACACAGGGGGCGGTAACTCACCCCTCCACTTT; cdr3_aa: CASSANTGGGNSPLHF
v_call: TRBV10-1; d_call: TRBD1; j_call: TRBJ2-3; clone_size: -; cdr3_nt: TGCGCCAGCAGCTGGGACAGGGGCGCAGATACGCAGTATTTT; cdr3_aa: CASSWDRGADTQYF
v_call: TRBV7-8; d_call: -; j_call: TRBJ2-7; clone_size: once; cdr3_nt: TGTGCCAGCAGCTTAGTAGGGGGAATAAACCACGAGCAGTACTTC; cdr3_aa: CASSLVGGINHEQYF
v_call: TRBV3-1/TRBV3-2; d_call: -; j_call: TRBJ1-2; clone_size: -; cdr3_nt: TGTGCCAGCAGCCCAGGGGCGCCAGGCTATGGCTACACCTTC; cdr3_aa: CASSPGAPGYGYTF
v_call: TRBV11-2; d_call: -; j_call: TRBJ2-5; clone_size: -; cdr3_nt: TGTGCCAGCAGCACCCCAGGCGGGGACGAGGAGACCCAGTACTTC; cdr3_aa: CASSTPGGDEETQYF
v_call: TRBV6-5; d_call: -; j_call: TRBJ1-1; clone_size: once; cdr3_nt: TGTGCGAGCAAGGGGATTACTGAAGCTTTCTTT; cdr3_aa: CASKGITEAFF
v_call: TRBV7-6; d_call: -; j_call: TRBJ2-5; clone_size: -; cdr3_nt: TGTGCCAGCAGCCCCGACTGGGCGGGGACAGAGACCCAGTACTTC; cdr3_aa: CASSPDWAGTETQYF
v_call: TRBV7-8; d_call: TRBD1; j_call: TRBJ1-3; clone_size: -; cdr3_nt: TGTGCCAGCAGCTTAGCTGCTGGGACAGGCACTGGAAACACCATATATTTT; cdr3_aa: CASSLAAGTGTGNTIYF
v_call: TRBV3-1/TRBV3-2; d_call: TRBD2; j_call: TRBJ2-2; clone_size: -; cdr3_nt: TGTGCCAGCAGCCAAGATTTCTGGCTAGCGGAAAACACCGGGGAGCTGTTTTTT; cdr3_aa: CASSQDFWLAENTGELFF
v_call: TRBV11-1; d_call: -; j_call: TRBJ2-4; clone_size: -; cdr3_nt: TGTGCCAGCAGCTCGGACTCCATAGCCAAAAACATTCAGTACTTC; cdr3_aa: CASSSDSIAKNIQYF
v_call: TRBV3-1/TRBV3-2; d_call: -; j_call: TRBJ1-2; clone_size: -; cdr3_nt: TGTGCCAGCAGCCAAGGTGTCTGTGGAGACTCTCTAACTCGTGGCTACACCTTC; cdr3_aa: CASSQGVCGDSLTRGYTF
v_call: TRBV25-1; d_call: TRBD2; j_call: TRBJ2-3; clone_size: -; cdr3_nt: TGTGCCAGCAGGTCTAGCGGGGGCACAGATACGCAGTATTTT; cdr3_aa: CASRSSGGTDTQYF
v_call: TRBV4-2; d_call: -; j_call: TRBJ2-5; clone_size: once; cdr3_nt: TGTGCCAGCAGCCAAGATCTGGAAGGGGGTCGTGAGACCCAGTACTTC; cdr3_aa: CASSQDLEGGRETQYF
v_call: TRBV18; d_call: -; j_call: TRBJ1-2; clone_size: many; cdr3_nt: TGTGCCAGCTCACCTACCCCGCCAGGGGAGGGTGGCTACACCTTC; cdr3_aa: CASSPTPPGEGGYTF
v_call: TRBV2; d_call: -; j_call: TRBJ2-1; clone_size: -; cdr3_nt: TGTGCCAGCAGTGAAGCGGAGTTCTACAATGAGCAGTTCTTC; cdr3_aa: CASSEAEFYNEQFF
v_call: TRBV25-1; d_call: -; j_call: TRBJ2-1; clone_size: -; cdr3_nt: TGTGCCAGCAGTCCCTGGGCAGACCTAACCTACAATGAGCAGTTCTTC; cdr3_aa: CASSPWADLTYNEQFF
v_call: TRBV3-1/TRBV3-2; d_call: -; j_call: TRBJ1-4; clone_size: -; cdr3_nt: TGTGCCAGCAGCCAAACAGGGATCGGGAATGAAAAACTGTTTTTT; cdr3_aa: CASSQTGIGNEKLFF
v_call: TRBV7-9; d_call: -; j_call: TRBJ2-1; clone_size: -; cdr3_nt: TGTGCCAGCAGCTTAGGGTTTGGAGGTGAGCAGTTCTTC; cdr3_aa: CASSLGFGGEQFF
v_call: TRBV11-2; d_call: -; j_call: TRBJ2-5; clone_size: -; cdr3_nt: TGTGCCAGCAGCTCGTGGGGGGGGCCCCAGTACTTC; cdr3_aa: CASSSWGGPQYF
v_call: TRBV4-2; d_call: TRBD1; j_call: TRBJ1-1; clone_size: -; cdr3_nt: TGTGCCAGCAGCCCCCGGACAGGGGAGAACACTGAAGCTTTCTTT; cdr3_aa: CASSPRTGENTEAFF